Sequencing of this T cell receptor (beta chain) was carried out in a study of blood T cell repertoires in COVID-19. Study as a whole: COVID-19 samples from acute and convalescent phases originated in the United States, Italy and Spain. In each case, the material was cDNA or gDNA derived from T cells, B-cell-depleted T cells, or PBMCs.

The assay was immunoSEQ multiplex PCR, and TCRdb's table has in-frame clones only and misses some. The repertoire holds about 270,000 clones, with about 85% as singletons. In germline, CDR1 is SGHAT, CDR2 FQNNGV. J was trimmed by 9 bases and V by 5 bases; bases with no gene match: 9. There are 15 residues in the CDR3. The chain uses TRBV11-2 and TRBJ2-1; 11 bases fit TRBD2. Sequences were obtained from peripheral blood. The TCR comes from a human donor in a cohort sampled during active COVID-19. Here the CDR3 DNA reads TGTGCCAGCAGCCCCGTACTAGCGGGAGTTGGTGAGCAGTTCTTC. This gives the protein CASSPVLAGVGEQFF.